These T cell receptor beta chains were read from a single sample in a study of OX40 agonist ivuxolimab in advanced cancers. Only in-frame clones appear in the TCRdb table, and some are missing; sequencing was by immunoSEQ multiplex PCR. The table records roughly 82,000 clones, 75% to 90% of them present only once. The source was CD4+ or CD8+ T cells sorted from blood, collected in a trial of the OX40 agonist ivuxolimab. These receptors came from an adult with an advanced solid tumor such as melanoma, head and neck, liver or kidney cancer. The CDR3 runs from the conserved cysteine through the conserved F or W. A D gene is named only where the DNA matches it firmly. A clone size is listed for some rows: how often the clone was seen (once, few, many), or a class if it is expanded.

cdr3_nt	cdr3_aa	d_call	clone_size	j_call	cdr3_length	v_call
TGTGCCAGCAGTGATTATCCAGCGGGGAGTGAGCAGTTCTTC	CASSDYPAGSEQFF	TRBD2	once	TRBJ2-1	14	TRBV2
TGTGCCTGGAGTCCCCTTATGGACGGCACAGATACGCAGTATTTT	CAWSPLMDGTDTQYF	-	-	TRBJ2-3	15	TRBV30
TGTGCCAGCTCTTTTACTCGGACAGGGGGGGCTAACTATGGCTACACCTTC	CASSFTRTGGANYGYTF	TRBD1	-	TRBJ1-2	17	TRBV18
TGTGCCAGCTCACCACCGAGTCGGGGCGCGCATGAGCAGTTCTTC	CASSPPSRGAHEQFF	-	-	TRBJ2-1	15	TRBV18
TGTGCCAGCAGCTCCCCAGCGGGGGGTAACACCGGGGAGCTGTTTTTT	CASSSPAGGNTGELFF	TRBD2	-	TRBJ2-2	16	TRBV7-3
TGTGCCAGCAGCTTCGTCCGGGGGAACTCCTACGAGCAGTACTTC	CASSFVRGNSYEQYF	-	-	TRBJ2-7	15	TRBV7-1
TGTGCCAGCAGTTTGGGGACAGCGAACACTGAAGCTTTCTTT	CASSLGTANTEAFF	TRBD1	-	TRBJ1-1	14	TRBV6-6
TGTGCCAGCAGTTCCCCCCCTAGCGGGGTCACAGATACGCAGTATTTT	CASSSPPSGVTDTQYF	TRBD2	-	TRBJ2-3	16	TRBV6-5
TGTGCCAGCACCAGGACAGGGGGCACTGAAGCTTTCTTT	CASTRTGGTEAFF	TRBD1	few	TRBJ1-1	13	TRBV6-5
TGTGCCAGCAGCTTAGCGGGTTCCAATCAACAGGAGCAGTACTTC	CASSLAGSNQQEQYF	-	-	TRBJ2-7	15	TRBV7-6
TGTGCCAGCAGCTTTGATAGAAATGGCTACACCTTC	CASSFDRNGYTF	-	-	TRBJ1-2	12	TRBV7-8
TGCGCCAGCAGCGGGGACAAGAGTATTTCAGATGAAAAACTGTTTTTT	CASSGDKSISDEKLFF	-	-	TRBJ1-4	16	TRBV5-1
TGTGCCAGCAGTTTAATCTCTCGGAGCAATCAGCCCCAGCATTTT	CASSLISRSNQPQHF	-	-	TRBJ1-5	15	TRBV27
TGTGCCAGCAGCTTTCTAGGATACACAGATACGCAGTATTTT	CASSFLGYTDTQYF	-	-	TRBJ2-3	14	TRBV7-3
TGTGCCAGTAGTATAGACCGGACACTTGAAAAACTGTTTTTT	CASSIDRTLEKLFF	-	-	TRBJ1-4	14	TRBV19
TGCGCCAGCAGCTTGGATCCGGGGACAAACGAGCAGTACTTC	CASSLDPGTNEQYF	-	-	TRBJ2-7	14	TRBV5-1
TGTGCCAGCAGCTTGCCGGGGTCTGGGGCCAACGTCCTGACTTTC	CASSLPGSGANVLTF	-	-	TRBJ2-6	15	TRBV5-4
TGTGCCAGCACCTCCGTCCGGGGAAGCAATCAGCCCCAGCATTTT	CASTSVRGSNQPQHF	-	-	TRBJ1-5	15	TRBV27
TGCAGCGTTGAAGAGGCCTCGGGGGGGATGGCTGAGCAGTTCTTC	CSVEEASGGMAEQFF	TRBD2	-	TRBJ2-1	15	TRBV29-1
TGTGCCAGCAGGCGACAGGCGGGCACAGATACGCAGTATTTT	CASRRQAGTDTQYF	-	-	TRBJ2-3	14	TRBV6-4
TGCAGCGTGGAGGGAACAGGTCACTATGGCTACACCTTC	CSVEGTGHYGYTF	-	few	TRBJ1-2	13	TRBV29-1
TGTGCCAGCAGCAAAACAGGGGGAGCTGGGGCCAACGTCCTGACTTTC	CASSKTGGAGANVLTF	TRBD1	-	TRBJ2-6	16	TRBV7-8
TGCGCCAGCAGCTTGGGGGGAGCCGACAGCTTGAACACTGAAGCTTTCTTT	CASSLGGADSLNTEAFF	-	-	TRBJ1-1	17	TRBV5-1
TGTGCCAGCAGTAGACAGGGTTTCGGGTATGGCTACACCTTC	CASSRQGFGYGYTF	TRBD1	-	TRBJ1-2	14	TRBV27
TGTGCCAGCAGCTTAACGAGGATGGACCACGGCGAGTTTCATTTT	CASSLTRMDHGEFHF	-	few	TRBJ1-5	15	TRBV7-2
TGCGCCAGCAGCTTTTCGGGGGGCCAAGAGACCCAGTACTTC	CASSFSGGQETQYF	TRBD2	-	TRBJ2-5	14	TRBV5-1
TGCAGTGCCTTTAACGGTGGTGAGCAGTTCTTC	CSAFNGGEQFF	-	few	TRBJ2-1	11	TRBV20-1
TGTGCCTGGAGTGTACTCGGACTTCCAAACACCGGGGAGCTGTTTTTT	CAWSVLGLPNTGELFF	-	once	TRBJ2-2	16	TRBV30
TGTGCCAGCAGGGCACAGGGCTCTGGGGCCAACGTCCTGACTTTC	CASRAQGSGANVLTF	-	-	TRBJ2-6	15	TRBV9
TGTGCCAGTGAACAGGGGCCGCGAAACACTGAAGCTTTCTTT	CASEQGPRNTEAFF	TRBD1	once	TRBJ1-1	14	TRBV6-1
TGTGCCAGCACCGAGAGGGGGGGGACCCAAGTGTATTTT	CASTERGGTQVYF	-	-	TRBJ2-3	13	TRBV6-5
TGTGCCAGCAGCACCCCCCAGTCCAATGAAAAACTGTTTTTT	CASSTPQSNEKLFF	-	-	TRBJ1-4	14	TRBV9
TGTGCCAGCAGCTTAGGAACAGGCCCATCTGGAAACACCATATATTTT	CASSLGTGPSGNTIYF	-	-	TRBJ1-3	16	TRBV5-5
TGTGCCAGCATTTCCGCAGGGTACACCGGGGAGCTGTTTTTT	CASISAGYTGELFF	-	few	TRBJ2-2	14	TRBV6-5
TGTGCCAGCAGCCGTGATTACGGGCTGAATGGCTACACCTTC	CASSRDYGLNGYTF	-	once	TRBJ1-2	14	TRBV7-9
TGTGCCAGCAGCCGGAAGGGACAGGGCGACACCGGGGAGCTGTTTTTT	CASSRKGQGDTGELFF	TRBD1	-	TRBJ2-2	16	TRBV5-4
TGTGCCAGCAGTTCACAGGGAGGGAGGAATCAGCCCCAGCATTTT	CASSSQGGRNQPQHF	-	-	TRBJ1-5	15	TRBV6-6
TGTGCCAGCAGCTCGGACAGGGCTTCTGGAAACACCATATATTTT	CASSSDRASGNTIYF	TRBD1	few	TRBJ1-3	15	TRBV6-5
TGTGCCAGCAGCTCCTCGGGCGGGCCGCAAGAGACCCAGTACTTC	CASSSSGGPQETQYF	-	-	TRBJ2-5	15	TRBV7-9